The T cell receptor (beta chain) described here comes from a study of T cells in Graves' hyperthyroidism and ophthalmopathy. On the study more broadly: Blood was drawn when the patient was first diagnosed and still untreated.

It was RNA transcripts that yielded the amplified TCR beta CDR3 regions. Researchers ran a first-round RT-PCR on the TCR CDR3 using the HTBI primer set. MiXCR was run by TCRdb on the multiplex PCR reads, yielding one entry per CDR3 protein. The data contain approximately 600,000 distinct CDR3 sequences, around 15% of them singletons. About this clonotype: Its antigen remains unknown. A much more abundant neighbour one base away suggests this may be a read error.

The CDR3 spans 16 residues. V lost 5 bases and J lost 4; bases outside the gene matches: 6. Looked up from germline, CDR1 is SEHNR and CDR2 is FQNEAQ (reference sequence). Thyroid ultrasound and orbital computed tomography, with clinical symptoms and serum thyroxine and TRAb, informed diagnoses. Study results and limitations: Most clonotypes that expanded in the thyroid above 0.001 also showed up in blood.

Specimen: blood. The V gene is TRBV7-9, the J gene TRBJ2-5, with 14 bases aligning to TRBD2. This TCR derives from a woman aged 25 to 39 with Graves' hyperthyroidism. The CDR3 is CASSRGLAGVIETQYF. The CDR3 DNA reads TGTGCCAGCAGCAGGGGACTAGCGGGAGTGATAGAGACCCAGTACTTC.